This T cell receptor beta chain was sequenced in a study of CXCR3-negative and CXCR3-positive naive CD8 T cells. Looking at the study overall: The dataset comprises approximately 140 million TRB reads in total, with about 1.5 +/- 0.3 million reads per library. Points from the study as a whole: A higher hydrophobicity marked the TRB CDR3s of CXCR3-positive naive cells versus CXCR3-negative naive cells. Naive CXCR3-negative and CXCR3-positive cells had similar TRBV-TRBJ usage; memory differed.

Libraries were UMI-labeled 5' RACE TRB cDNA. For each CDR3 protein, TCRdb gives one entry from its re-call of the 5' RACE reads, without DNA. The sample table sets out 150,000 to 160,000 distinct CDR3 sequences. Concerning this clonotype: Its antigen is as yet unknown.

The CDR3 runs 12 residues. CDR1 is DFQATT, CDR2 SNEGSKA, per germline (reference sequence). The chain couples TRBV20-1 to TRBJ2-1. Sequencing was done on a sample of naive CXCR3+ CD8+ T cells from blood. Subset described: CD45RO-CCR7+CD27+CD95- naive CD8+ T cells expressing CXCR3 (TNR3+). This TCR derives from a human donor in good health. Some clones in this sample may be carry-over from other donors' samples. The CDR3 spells CSAVTGNNEQFF.